The 31 T cell receptor beta chains presented below share a single source sample, sequenced in a study of T-cell reconstitution after alpha-beta-depleted transplantation in children. A TCRbeta library incorporating unique molecular identifiers was prepared. From the PCR reads, TCRdb called clonotypes with MiXCR, one entry per CDR3 protein. The table shows around 200,000 distinct CDR3 sequences, with roughly 9% occurring only once. The sequenced sample was PBMCs from the stem cell graft donor, obtained from the stem cell graft. Receptor source: a human donor who donated a stem cell graft to a child with acute lymphoblastic leukemia.

Only a few counts were recorded for this clonotype. The chain uses TRBV5-1 and TRBJ1-1; D is possibly TRBD1 (5 bases). This CDR3 region has 16 residues. Trimming took 5 bases from V and 0 from J, leaving 17 bases between them. Per the germline V gene, CDR1 is SGHRS and CDR2 is YFSETQ. The CDR3 here is CASRETELGLNTEAFF. CDR3 nucleotides: TGCGCCAGCAGGGAGACAGAGCTTGGATTGAACACTGAAGCTTTCTTT. Complete variable domain (other parts from reference TRBV5-1 and TRBJ1-1): KAGVTQTPRYLIKTRGQQVTLSCSPISGHRSVSWYQQTPGQGLQFLFEYFSETQRNKGNFPGRFSGRQFSNSRSEMNVSTLELGDSALYLCASRETELGLNTEAFFGQGTRLTVV.

V gene TRBV10-3 combines with J gene TRBJ2-3, with 9 bases lining up with TRBD2. Germline CDR1 reads ENHRY; CDR2 reads SYGVKD. V lost 10 bases and J lost 6; bases outside the gene matches: 20. CDR3 length equals 17 residues. As DNA, the CDR3 is TGTGCCACCTCTCGGGTAGGCGGGGGGGCTTTGGCGGATACGCAGTATTTT. Its protein is CATSRVGGGALADTQYF.

There are many counts of this clonotype. This chain joins TRBV5-6 and TRBJ1-1, with a weak D call TRBD1 (6 bases). The germline CDR1 and CDR2 sequences are SGHDT and YYEEEE. The CDR3 runs 15 residues. The V end was cut by 4 bases, the J end by 1 base, with 14 bases between. The CDR3 sequence is CASSPVDSQNTEAFF. The CDR3 nucleotides read TGTGCCAGCAGCCCGGTGGACAGCCAGAACACTGAAGCTTTCTTT.

The sample holds many counts of this clonotype. J is TRBJ2-7 and V is TRBV2; 9 positions agree with TRBD1. V dropped 6 bases and J dropped 1; count of bases not matched to a gene: 13. This CDR3 is 17 amino acids long. Germline assignment: CDR1 SNHLY and CDR2 FYNNEI. For the CDR3, the DNA is TGTGCCAGCAGACCGATACCCCGGGACAGGGAGTCCTACGAGCAGTACTTC. This encodes CASRPIPRDRESYEQYF.

This clonotype was observed a handful of times. The chain employs TRBV5-1 and TRBJ2-3; 8 bases match TRBD2. V lost 3 bases to trimming and J lost 2 bases; unmatched junction nucleotides: 5. The germline V gene encodes CDR1 SGHRS and CDR2 YFSETQ. The CDR3 consists of 15 residues. For the CDR3, the DNA is TGCGCCAGCAGCTATAGCGGGAATCCCACAGATACGCAGTATTTT. It specifies CASSYSGNPTDTQYF. The variable domain in full, completed from reference TRBV5-1 and TRBJ2-3, reads KAGVTQTPRYLIKTRGQQVTLSCSPISGHRSVSWYQQTPGQGLQFLFEYFSETQRNKGNFPGRFSGRQFSNSRSEMNVSTLELGDSALYLCASSYSGNPTDTQYFGPGTRLTVL.

This clonotype was detected many times. The DNA for the CDR3 is TGTGCCAGCTCACAGACAGGGGATGACCAGCCCCAGCATTTT. Its translation: CASSQTGDDQPQHF. The chain links TRBV18 to TRBJ1-5, with 8 bases aligning to TRBD1. The CDR3 contains 14 residues. Germline lookup yields CDR1 KGHSH and CDR2 LQKENI. V dropped 4 bases and J dropped 7; count of bases not matched to a gene: 6. Based on the CDR3 plus reference TRBV18 and TRBJ1-5, the full variable domain is NAGVMQNPRHLVRRRGQEARLRCSPMKGHSHVYWYRQLPEEGLKFMVYLQKENIIDESGMPKERFSAEFPKEGPSILRIQQVVRGDSAAYFCASSQTGDDQPQHFGDGTRLSIL.

The table lists this clonotype with many counts. The chain uses TRBV5-6 and TRBJ2-5; 9 positions agree with TRBD1. This CDR3 region has 15 residues. V dropped 2 bases and J dropped 5; count of bases not matched to a gene: 7. CDR1 is SGHDT, CDR2 YYEEEE, per germline. CDR3 sequence reads: CASSLVTGGSETQYF. The CDR3 nucleotides read TGTGCCAGCAGCTTAGTGACAGGGGGTTCGGAGACCCAGTACTTC.

This clonotype was recorded at least ten times. This sequence joins TRBV12-3 or TRBV12-4 and TRBJ1-5; D is undetermined. V lost 3 bases and J lost 2, with 5 bases in between. The CDR3 length is 13 residues. The CDR3 DNA sequence: TGTGCCAGCAGTTTTGATGGCAATCAGCCCCAGCATTTT. As protein: CASSFDGNQPQHF.

This clonotype was detected many times. The rearrangement joins TRBV6-6 to TRBJ1-5; D is unclear. V was pared by 8 bases and J by 6 bases, with 14 bases between. From germline, CDR1 is MNHNY and CDR2 SVGAGI (reference sequence). The CDR3 totals 13 residues. The CDR3 nucleotides read TGTGCCAGCTCTGGACGGGTGGCTCAGCCCCAGCATTTT. This sequence encodes CASSGRVAQPQHF.

This clonotype was seen at least ten times. The rearrangement joins TRBV7-9 to TRBJ1-6; no definite D call. The CDR3 contains 16 residues. The germline V and J ends were trimmed by 5 bases and 6 bases, with 17 bases remaining between them. Germline V gene data show CDR1 as SEHNR and CDR2 as FQNEAQ (reference sequence). The chain's CDR3 is CASSPSATASNSPLHF. CDR3 coding DNA: TGTGCCAGCAGCCCCTCAGCGACGGCGTCTAATTCACCCCTCCACTTT. Filled out from reference TRBV7-9 and TRBJ1-6, the complete variable domain reads DTGVSQNPRHKITKRGQNVTFRCDPISEHNRLYWYRQTLGQGPEFLTYFQNEAQLEKSRLLSDRFSAERPKGSFSTLEIQRTEQGDSAMYLCASSPSATASNSPLHFGNGTRLTVT.

This clonotype was counted only a few times. The chain recombines TRBV5-1 with TRBJ1-2; 8 bases match TRBD1. V trimming: 0 bases; J trimming: 7 bases; junction bases outside the gene matches: 8. Germline V CDR1 and CDR2: SGHRS, YFSETQ. This CDR3 comprises 15 residues. For the CDR3, the DNA is TGCGCCAGCAGCTTGGCCGCAGGGGGCGTAGGTGGCTACACCTTC. Translating gives CASSLAAGGVGGYTF.

This clonotype was observed many times. The rearrangement links TRBV12-3 or TRBV12-4 to TRBJ1-2; D is ambiguous. Trimming shortened V by 3 bases and J by 2 bases, and 13 bases separated the two germline ends. This CDR3 spans 15 amino acids. CDR3 amino acids: CASSFSTIQNYGYTF. As DNA, the CDR3 is TGTGCCAGCAGTTTTAGCACCATACAAAACTATGGCTACACCTTC.

This chain links TRBV12-3 or TRBV12-4 with TRBJ1-1, with D perhaps matching TRBD1 (6 bases). V lost 6 bases to trimming and J lost 4 bases, with 12 bases between them. CDR3 length: 13 residues. DNA for the CDR3: TGTGCCAGCAGGAGGACAGAGGTCACTGAAGCTTTCTTT. This gives the protein CASRRTEVTEAFF.

V is TRBV7-2 and J is TRBJ1-2; no clear D. The CDR3 consists of 16 residues. Germline loops: CDR1 SGHTA, CDR2 FQGNSA. V was pared by 1 base and J by 6 bases, with 18 bases between. In DNA form, the CDR3 reads TGTGCCAGCAGCTTAGGGGGTCTTTTAGCGGGTAATGGCTACACCTTC. Its translation: CASSLGGLLAGNGYTF.

This clonotype is labeled as medium-sized (0.01 to 0.1%). This sequence joins TRBV3-1 and TRBJ2-5; D gene unclear. Germline values: CDR1 LGHDT, CDR2 YNNKEL (reference sequence). V dropped 4 bases and J dropped 7 bases, with 19 bases sitting between them. This CDR3 has 15 residues. CDR3: CASSPLAIQVGTQYF. The CDR3 region has the DNA TGTGCCAGCAGCCCCCTGGCCATCCAAGTCGGGACCCAGTACTTC.

CDR3 region: CASSLNRPGELFF. The CDR3 DNA follows: TGTGCCAGCAGCTTGAACAGACCCGGGGAGCTGTTTTTT. The chain recombines TRBV11-2 with TRBJ2-2; D remains unclear. This CDR3 is built from 13 residues. The V gene's germline CDR1 is SGHAT and CDR2 FQNNGV. V was shortened by 3 bases and J by 6 bases, with 8 bases between the two germline ends.

The chain uses TRBV5-1 and TRBJ2-1; D gene ambiguous. This CDR3 contains 14 residues. Germline V lookup: CDR1 SGHRS, CDR2 YFSETQ. V gave up 3 bases and J gave up 4 bases, with 11 bases separating them. Here the CDR3 reads CASSSLGIYNEQFF. DNA for the CDR3: TGCGCCAGCAGCTCCCTGGGGATTTACAATGAGCAGTTCTTC.

This clonotype was observed a few times. The rearrangement links TRBV6-5 to TRBJ1-5; D gene ambiguous. The germline CDR1 and CDR2 sequences are MNHEY and SVGAGI. The CDR3 has 17 residues. V was pared by 6 bases and J by 1 base, with 19 bases between. The CDR3 nucleotides read TGTGCCAGCAGCAGTCTGGGATCGGTTTTGAGCAATCAGCCCCAGCATTTT. This codes for CASSSLGSVLSNQPQHF.

This clonotype was counted many times. This chain joins TRBV4-3 and TRBJ2-1; TRBD1 matches at 7 bases. Germline CDR1 LGHNA, CDR2 YSLEER. V was clipped by 3 bases and J by 6 bases; unmatched bases: 5. The CDR3 spans 14 residues. CDR3 DNA sequence: TGCGCCAGCAGCCATAGACAGGGTGCCAATGAGCAGTTCTTC. It is translated as CASSHRQGANEQFF.

This clonotype was recorded a few times. This chain connects TRBV3-1 to TRBJ1-1; 9 nucleotides align to TRBD1. V lost 0 bases to trimming and J lost 1 base; unmatched junction nucleotides: 0. The CDR3 loop spans 15 amino acids. The V gene's germline CDR1 is LGHDT and CDR2 YNNKEL (reference sequence). As DNA, the CDR3 is TGTGCCAGCAGCCAAGAGACAGGGGGGAACACTGAAGCTTTCTTT. Translating it yields CASSQETGGNTEAFF. The complete variable domain, with remaining parts taken from reference TRBV3-1 and TRBJ1-1, reads DTAVSQTPKYLVTQMGNDKSIKCEQNLGHDTMYWYKQDSKKFLKIMFSYNNKELIINETVPNRFSPKSPDKAHLNLHINSLELGDSAVYFCASSQETGGNTEAFFGQGTRLTVV.

The J gene is TRBJ1-5, the V gene TRBV20-1; D gene uncertain. V was pared by 7 bases and J by 4 bases, with 17 bases between. Germline CDR1 and CDR2: DFQATT and SNEGSKA (reference sequence). The CDR3 loop spans 14 amino acids. The CDR3: CSVPLSFGNQPQHF. In DNA, the CDR3 is TGCAGTGTTCCCCTCTCTTTCGGAAATCAGCCCCAGCATTTT.

The V gene is TRBV20-1, the J gene TRBJ2-7, with TRBD1 matching 9 bases. The CDR3 contains 14 residues. V trimming: 6 bases; J trimming: 7 bases; junction bases outside the gene matches: 13. Germline V gives CDR1 DFQATT, CDR2 SNEGSKA (reference sequence). In DNA form, the CDR3 reads TGCAGTGCGAGCACATGGACAGGGGCGGAGGAGCAGTACTTC. Protein: CSASTWTGAEEQYF.

There are many counts of this clonotype. The chain uses TRBV24-1 and TRBJ2-3; 10 bases align to TRBD2. Germline V gene lookup returns CDR1 KGHDR and CDR2 SFDVKD. The CDR3 contains 17 residues. After removal of 4 bases from V and 5 bases from J, the junction contained 11 bases not matched to a gene. CDR3 loop: CATSEGPSGGIRDTQYF. DNA of the CDR3: TGTGCCACCAGTGAGGGGCCTAGCGGGGGTATACGAGATACGCAGTATTTT.

This clonotype was counted only a few times. This chain joins TRBV21-1 and TRBJ1-2; TRBD1 is the table's D call and was not checked against the DNA. TRBV21-1 is a recognized pseudogene. The CDR3 loop spans 19 amino acids. Here the CDR3 reads CASSKGRDREVYVGYGYTF. In nucleotides, the CDR3 is TGTGCCAGCAGCAAAGGAAGGGACAGGGAAGTCTATGTAGGCTATGGCTACACCTTC.

Turning to this clonotype: Without the conserved terminal phenylalanine or tryptophan, this CDR3 likely stems from a read error. This chain joins TRBV6-2 or TRBV6-3 and TRBJ2-1; TRBD2 matches 7 bases. Trimming at V came to 11 bases and at J to 7 bases, leaving 14 bases not matched to a gene. Germline-derived CDR1 and CDR2 are MNHEY and SVGEGT. CDR3 size: 14 residues. CDR3 amino acids: CAVRAGLVHNEQFC. CDR3 DNA: TGTGCCGTCAGGGCCGGACTAGTGCATAATGAGCAGTTCTGC.

This clonotype has just a few counts. J is TRBJ2-7 and V is TRBV10-3, with TRBD1 identical over 8 bases. The CDR3 is 15 residues long. V lost 6 bases and J lost 6; bases outside the gene matches: 13. Per germline, CDR1 ENHRY and CDR2 SYGVKD. For the CDR3, the DNA is TGTGCCATCAGACGAGGACAGGGAGGCGCCCCCGAGCAGTACTTC. Its protein is CAIRRGQGGAPEQYF.

This clonotype showed up many times. The CDR3 DNA is TGCGCCAGCAGCGGAGGCTTGGGCACTGAAGCTTTCTTT. Residues: CASSGGLGTEAFF. V gene TRBV5-1 combines with J gene TRBJ1-1; no clear D gene. Germline values: CDR1 SGHRS, CDR2 YFSETQ. The V gene lost 4 bases and the J gene lost 4 bases, with 11 bases spanning the gap. This CDR3 comprises 13 residues.

The rearrangement joins TRBV7-9 to TRBJ2-3, with 10 bases aligning to TRBD1. This CDR3 is built from 13 residues. Germline loops: CDR1 SEHNR, CDR2 FQNEAQ (reference sequence). V lost 5 bases to trimming and J lost 6 bases; unmatched junction nucleotides: 2. The CDR3 loop is CASSGTGDDTQYF. The DNA of the CDR3 is TGTGCCAGCAGCGGGACAGGGGACGATACGCAGTATTTT. Drawing the rest from reference TRBV7-9 and TRBJ2-3, the complete variable domain is DTGVSQNPRHKITKRGQNVTFRCDPISEHNRLYWYRQTLGQGPEFLTYFQNEAQLEKSRLLSDRFSAERPKGSFSTLEIQRTEQGDSAMYLCASSGTGDDTQYFGPGTRLTVL.

About this clonotype itself: Since the CDR3 does not end with the conserved phenylalanine or tryptophan, this likely comes from a read error. The V gene is TRBV2, the J gene TRBJ1-5, with unresolved D. Trimming removed 3 bases at V and 3 bases at J, with 9 bases between. The CDR3 covers 14 residues. Germline V CDR1 and CDR2: SNHLY, FYNNEI. CDR3 loop: CASSEADPNQPQHC. The CDR3 region has the DNA TGTGCCAGCAGTGAGGCCGACCCCAATCAGCCCCAGCATTGT.

The chain is built from TRBV12-3 or TRBV12-4 and TRBJ1-2; no definite D call. There are 13 residues in the CDR3. V gave up 5 bases and J gave up 4 bases, with 11 bases separating them. The CDR3 nucleotides read TGTGCCAGCAGTCCCACAGTGCTCTATGGCTACACCTTC. It codes for CASSPTVLYGYTF.

This chain uses TRBV7-9 with TRBJ1-1, with 7 bases matching TRBD1. The J segment lost 8 bases and the V segment lost 5 bases, leaving 8 bases of the junction unmatched. CDR1 and CDR2 (germline): SEHNR, FQNEAQ (reference sequence). This CDR3 spans 13 amino acids. The CDR3 region is CASSPRGAEEAFF. Here the CDR3 DNA reads TGTGCCAGCAGCCCCAGGGGGGCAGAAGAAGCTTTCTTT.